Below, 3 T cell receptor beta chains from the same sample are listed, as sequenced in a study of control samples from healthy donors and cancer patients. Repertoires were generated with immunoSEQ multiplex PCR, while TCRdb's copy carries only in-frame clones and drops some. The sample contains roughly 120,000 clones, 75% to 90% of which appear only once. What was sequenced was PBMCs. The receptors shown here come from a woman aged 45-65 years with colorectal cancer.

This clone was found a few times. This rearrangement joins TRBV3-1 (or the pseudogene TRBV3-2) to TRBJ1-1, with TRBD1 as a possible D gene (5 bases). V was shortened by 1 base and J by 4 bases, with 19 bases between the two germline ends. Germline CDR1 reads LGHDT; CDR2 reads YNNKEL (reference sequence). The CDR3 is 17 amino acids. The CDR3, as DNA: TGTGCCAGCAGCCAAGGGGGCGGGTCCTCTCTGATCACTGAAGCTTTCTTT. This codes for CASSQGGGSSLITEAFF.

The CDR3: CASSQERPEISGANVLTF. The CDR3 bases are TGTGCCAGCAGCCAAGAGAGGCCAGAAATCTCTGGGGCCAACGTCCTGACTTTC. The rearrangement links TRBV3-1 (or the pseudogene TRBV3-2) to TRBJ2-6; D is unresolved. CDR1 is LGHDT, CDR2 YNNKEL, per germline (reference sequence). This CDR3 region has 18 residues. The V gene lost 0 bases and the J gene lost 0 bases, with 12 bases spanning the gap.

CDR3 sequence (DNA): TGTGCCAGCAGTTTAAGCCCGTACAACTATGGCTACACCTTC. It is translated as CASSLSPYNYGYTF. The chain links TRBV27 to TRBJ1-2; D is undetermined. Germline loops: CDR1 MNHEY, CDR2 SMNVEV (reference sequence). The CDR3 runs 14 residues. V gave up 2 bases and J gave up 2 bases, with 9 bases separating them.